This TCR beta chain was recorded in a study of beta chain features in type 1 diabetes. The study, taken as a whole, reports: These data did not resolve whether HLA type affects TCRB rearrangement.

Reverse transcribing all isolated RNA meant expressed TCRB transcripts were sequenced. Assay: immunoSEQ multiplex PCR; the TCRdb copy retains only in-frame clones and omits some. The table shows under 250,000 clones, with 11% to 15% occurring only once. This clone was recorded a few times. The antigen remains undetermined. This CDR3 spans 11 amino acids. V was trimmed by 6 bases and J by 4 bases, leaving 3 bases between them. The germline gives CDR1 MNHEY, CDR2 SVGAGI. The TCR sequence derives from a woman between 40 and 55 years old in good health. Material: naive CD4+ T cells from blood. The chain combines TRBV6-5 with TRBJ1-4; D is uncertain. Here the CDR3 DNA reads TGTGCCAGCAGCCATAATGAAAAACTGTTTTTT. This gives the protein CASSHNEKLFF.